This passage covers 29 T cell receptor beta chains from one sample sequenced in a study of T-cell memory formation after mild COVID-19. TCRdb reanalysed the 5' RACE reads using MiXCR and keeps one entry per CDR3 protein. Of about 320,000 distinct CDR3 sequences in the sample, 14% are singletons; the top ten hold over 20%. The sample consisted of PBMCs or a T cell subset sorted from them (not recorded which). The source is a young man who had mild COVID-19 (a few samples of this study predate the infection). Cell type and time point are not known.

This clonotype has only a few counts. The chain employs TRBV9 and TRBJ2-3; 10 nucleotides line up with TRBD2. Germline V gene sequence: CDR1 SGDLS, CDR2 YYNGEE. V shed 4 bases, J shed 2 bases, and the junction held 7 bases outside the gene matches. The length of the CDR3 is 16 residues. The CDR3 here is CASSKAGGHVTDTQYF. The CDR3 DNA follows: TGTGCCAGCAGCAAAGCGGGGGGGCATGTCACAGATACGCAGTATTTT.

This clonotype was counted a few times. The V call is TRBV7-2, the J call TRBJ2-7; TRBD1 is a possible D gene (6 bases). CDR1 is SGHTA, CDR2 FQGNSA, per germline. This CDR3 has 14 residues. Trimming left V 5 bases short and J 7 bases short, with 18 bases between. The CDR3 spells CASSAVAGVGEQYF. The CDR3 DNA follows: TGTGCCAGCAGCGCAGTGGCAGGGGTGGGGGAGCAGTACTTC. Full variable domain (outside the CDR3, taken from reference TRBV7-2 and TRBJ2-7): GAGVSQSPSNKVTEKGKDVELRCDPISGHTALYWYRQSLGQGLEFLIYFQGNSAPDKSGLPSDRFSAERTGGSVSTLTIQRTQQEDSAVYLCASSAVAGVGEQYFGPGTRLTVT.

This clonotype showed up just a few times. The CDR3 protein is CASSHFNFRTGEVGTEAFF. CDR3 nucleotide sequence: TGTGCCAGCAGTCATTTCAACTTTCGGACAGGGGAAGTAGGCACTGAAGCTTTCTTT. The chain employs TRBV7-6 and TRBJ1-1; 9 nucleotides line up with TRBD1. The V segment lost 6 bases and the J segment 4 bases; nucleotides outside the gene matches: 21. Germline V CDR1 and CDR2: SGHVS, FNYEAQ. This CDR3 spans 19 amino acids.

This clonotype was seen many times. The chain is built from TRBV12-3 or TRBV12-4 and TRBJ2-5; 7 bases line up with TRBD1. V dropped 6 bases and J dropped 2; count of bases not matched to a gene: 6. There are 14 residues in the CDR3. CDR3 sequence reads: CASSTLDRQETQYF. CDR3 bases: TGTGCCAGCAGCACACTGGACAGGCAAGAGACCCAGTACTTC.

This clonotype was counted a few times. The V and J genes are TRBV25-1 and TRBJ1-2, with TRBD1 as a possible D gene (5 bases). CDR1 MGHDK and CDR2 SYGVNS come from the germline V gene. The CDR3 is 15 amino acids. Trimming removed 4 bases from V and 6 bases from J, with 18 bases in between. Here the CDR3 reads CASSARWQGVDGYTF. CDR3 sequence (DNA): TGTGCCAGCAGTGCCCGGTGGCAGGGAGTAGATGGCTACACCTTC.

The table lists this clonotype with a few counts. The rearrangement uses TRBV5-1 and TRBJ2-1, with unresolved D. Germline values: CDR1 SGHRS, CDR2 YFSETQ. This CDR3 is 12 amino acids long. Deletions cut 0 bases from V and 10 bases from J, with 8 bases between. The CDR3 loop reads CASSLGAWEQFF. DNA for the CDR3: TGCGCCAGCAGCTTGGGGGCGTGGGAGCAGTTCTTC.

This clonotype was observed many times. This sequence joins TRBV5-1 and TRBJ1-5, with 8 bases fitting TRBD1. The trim removed 4 bases at V and 5 bases at J, leaving 5 bases unmatched. CDR1 SGHRS and CDR2 YFSETQ come from the germline V gene. The CDR3 has 14 residues. DNA of the CDR3: TGCGCCAGCAGCACGGGACAGGTCGATCAGCCCCAGCATTTT. Translation gives CASSTGQVDQPQHF.

Only a few counts were recorded for this clonotype. The chain links TRBV7-3 to TRBJ2-3, with TRBD1 as a possible D gene (5 bases). Trimming took 3 bases from V and 4 from J, leaving 11 bases between them. The CDR3 runs to 14 residues. Germline CDR1 SGHTA, CDR2 FQGTGA. CDR3 sequence (DNA): TGTGCCAGCAGCTTCAGGGTTCTTCCAGATACGCAGTATTTT. It encodes CASSFRVLPDTQYF.

This clonotype was detected a few times. The chain is built from TRBV28 and TRBJ2-4; D is possibly TRBD1 or TRBD2 (5 bases each). The CDR3 loop spans 13 amino acids. Trimming left V 7 bases short and J 7 bases short, with 14 bases between. The germline CDR1 and CDR2 sequences are MDHEN and SYDVKM. This chain's CDR3 is CASIEGTGNIQYF. CDR3 in DNA: TGTGCCAGCATCGAGGGGACGGGGAACATTCAGTACTTC.

The table lists this clonotype with a few counts. The chain combines TRBV20-1 with TRBJ1-5, with D uncertain. The CDR3 has 15 residues. Per germline, CDR1 DFQATT and CDR2 SNEGSKA (reference sequence). V was clipped by 3 bases and J by 0 bases, with 12 bases between them. CDR3 nucleotide sequence: TGCAGTGCTAGTCCTCCACAGCTTAGCAATCAGCCCCAGCATTTT. It yields the protein CSASPPQLSNQPQHF.

This clonotype showed up just a few times. The V and J genes are TRBV5-1 and TRBJ1-5, with D possibly matching TRBD1 (6 bases). CDR3 length: 15 residues. The V and J ends lost 0 bases and 0 bases respectively, with 7 bases between them. Germline V lookup: CDR1 SGHRS, CDR2 YFSETQ. The CDR3 nucleotides read TGCGCCAGCAGCTTGGGGACAGCTAGCAATCAGCCCCAGCATTTT. Its translation: CASSLGTASNQPQHF.

This chain connects TRBV10-3 to TRBJ2-5, with D perhaps TRBD2 (5 bases). V lost 5 bases, J lost 5 bases, and 15 bases lay in between. This CDR3 has 14 residues. Germline values: CDR1 ENHRY, CDR2 SYGVKD. CDR3 residues: CAISIFGDGETQYF. In DNA, the CDR3 is TGTGCCATCAGTATATTCGGGGATGGGGAGACCCAGTACTTC.

The J gene is TRBJ1-1, the V gene TRBV7-9; 8 nucleotides match TRBD1. Germline V lookup: CDR1 SEHNR, CDR2 FQNEAQ (reference sequence). J gave up 6 bases and V 5 bases, and 11 bases lay outside the gene matches. The CDR3 runs 15 residues. CDR3 amino acids: CASSPGQGEYPEAFF. The CDR3, as DNA: TGTGCCAGCAGCCCAGGACAGGGCGAGTACCCTGAAGCTTTCTTT.

The chain uses TRBV10-3 and TRBJ1-2; D might be TRBD1 (5 bases). Germline V gene sequence: CDR1 ENHRY, CDR2 SYGVKD. Trimming took 8 bases from V and 4 from J, leaving 14 bases between them. The CDR3 covers 13 residues. The DNA of the CDR3 is TGTGCCATCTCTTGGGGGTTGGGCTATGGCTACACCTTC. It codes for CAISWGLGYGYTF.

This clonotype was picked up a small number of times. The chain combines TRBV7-3 with TRBJ1-2, with D possibly TRBD1 on 6 matching bases. In germline, CDR1 is SGHTA, CDR2 FQGTGA. CDR3 length: 15 amino acids. V gave up 5 bases and J gave up 5 bases, with 18 bases separating them. The CDR3 here is CASSPSPGAKYGYTF. The CDR3 region has the DNA TGTGCCAGCAGCCCAAGTCCGGGGGCCAAATATGGCTACACCTTC. Full variable domain (rest looked up from reference TRBV7-3 and TRBJ1-2): GAGVSQTPSNKVTEKGKYVELRCDPISGHTALYWYRQSLGQGPEFLIYFQGTGAADDSGLPNDRFFAVRPEGSVSTLKIQRTERGDSAVYLCASSPSPGAKYGYTFGSGTRLTVV.

This clonotype was seen a few times. The chain employs TRBV20-1 and TRBJ2-5, with D unclear. Germline V gene lookup returns CDR1 DFQATT and CDR2 SNEGSKA (reference sequence). V was shortened by 0 bases and J by 5 bases, with 13 bases between the two germline ends. The CDR3 length is 14 residues. CDR3 residues: CSARDEGGPETQYF. The CDR3 bases are TGCAGTGCTAGAGATGAAGGTGGCCCGGAGACCCAGTACTTC.

This chain connects TRBV12-3 or TRBV12-4 to TRBJ2-2; TRBD1 agrees at 12 bases. There are 16 residues in the CDR3. Trimming at V came to 4 bases and at J to 5 bases, leaving 5 bases not matched to a gene. CDR3 sequence: CASSSWDRGHTGELFF. In nucleotides, the CDR3 is TGTGCCAGCAGTTCCTGGGACAGGGGGCATACCGGGGAGCTGTTTTTT.

The V call is TRBV12-3 or TRBV12-4, the J call TRBJ2-7; D gene uncertain. CDR3 size: 12 residues. Trimming cost V 3 bases and J 3 bases, with 6 bases left between them. The CDR3 here is CASSFRRYEQYF. The CDR3 bases are TGTGCCAGCAGTTTCAGGCGCTACGAGCAGTACTTC.

The V and J genes are TRBV7-2 and TRBJ1-2; D is perhaps TRBD1 (6 bases). Per the germline V gene, CDR1 is SGHTA and CDR2 is FQGNSA. The CDR3 length is 14 residues. Trimming left V 5 bases short and J 4 bases short, with 14 bases between. The CDR3 loop reads CASSPQGGGYGYTF. The DNA for the CDR3 is TGTGCCAGCAGCCCCCAAGGGGGTGGCTATGGCTACACCTTC.

This clonotype has more than one count but fewer than ten. The V gene is TRBV29-1, the J gene TRBJ1-1; D is unclear. V was clipped by 3 bases and J by 5 bases, with 13 bases between them. The CDR3 extends over 13 amino acids. From germline, CDR1 is SQVTM and CDR2 ANQGSEA. Here the CDR3 reads CSVEAQALTEAFF. In DNA, the CDR3 is TGCAGCGTTGAGGCCCAGGCCCTAACTGAAGCTTTCTTT.

This clonotype was observed a few times. The chain recombines TRBV2 with TRBJ2-7; D is unclear. The CDR3 contains 13 residues. The ends were cut back, 7 bases at V and 0 bases at J, with 10 bases in the middle. In germline, CDR1 is SNHLY, CDR2 FYNNEI. The CDR3 nucleotides read TGTGCCAGCATGCCAGCTAGCTCCTACGAGCAGTACGTC. It yields the protein CASMPASSYEQYV.

The sample holds a few counts of this clonotype. The rearrangement links TRBV4-1 to TRBJ1-1, with D unclear. This CDR3 has 13 residues. Trimming took off 6 bases at V and 8 bases at J, with 16 bases between the two ends. CDR1 MGHRA and CDR2 YSYEKL come from the germline V gene. CDR3 amino acids: CASRGGLTPEAFF. In nucleotides, the CDR3 is TGCGCCAGCAGGGGCGGACTGACACCCGAAGCTTTCTTT.

The CDR3 nucleotides are TGTGCCAGCAGCTTTACCGTAGCGGGGCCTAAATCAGATACGCAGTATTTT. As protein: CASSFTVAGPKSDTQYF. The V gene is TRBV7-2, the J gene TRBJ2-3; 8 bases match TRBD2. The CDR3 spans 17 residues. The J segment lost 4 bases and the V segment lost 3 bases, leaving 12 bases of the junction unmatched. CDR1 is SGHTA, CDR2 FQGNSA, per germline.

The V call is TRBV27, the J call TRBJ2-1; 7 bases line up with TRBD1. The CDR3 totals 18 residues. Germline V gene lookup returns CDR1 MNHEY and CDR2 SMNVEV (reference sequence). Trimming cost V 5 bases and J 2 bases; bases outside gene matches: 15. The CDR3: CASSLHISTGVTYNEQFF. The CDR3, as DNA: TGTGCCAGCAGTCTTCATATCTCCACAGGGGTCACCTACAATGAGCAGTTCTTC.

V usage is TRBV5-6 and J usage is TRBJ2-1, with 9 bases identical to TRBD2. Germline lookup yields CDR1 SGHDT and CDR2 YYEEEE. CDR3 size: 16 residues. V trimming: 0 bases; J trimming: 4 bases; junction bases outside the gene matches: 5. In DNA form, the CDR3 reads TGTGCCAGCAGCTTGGCCTTAGCGGGAGTGTACAATGAGCAGTTCTTC. Protein sequence: CASSLALAGVYNEQFF.

This chain uses TRBV10-3 with TRBJ2-7; D unclear. The V end was cut by 5 bases, the J end by 3 bases, with 11 bases between. CDR3 length equals 13 residues. The germline gives CDR1 ENHRY, CDR2 SYGVKD. The CDR3 coding sequence is TGTGCCATCAGTCCCCCCGGGCTCTACGAGCAGTACTTC. Translation gives CAISPPGLYEQYF.

The V and J genes are TRBV7-3 and TRBJ2-3; 10 bases match TRBD2. V trimming: 1 base; J trimming: 5 bases; junction bases outside the gene matches: 12. Germline CDR1 is SGHTA and CDR2 is FQGTGA. The length of the CDR3 is 18 residues. CDR3 in amino acids: CASSLRGISGGAKDTQYF. CDR3 coding DNA: TGTGCCAGCAGCTTAAGGGGAATCAGCGGGGGGGCCAAAGATACGCAGTATTTT.

In DNA form, the CDR3 reads TGCAGTGCTGGTGACAGACAAGAGACCCAGTACTTC. Its protein product is CSAGDRQETQYF. The rearrangement links TRBV20-1 to TRBJ2-5, with a weak D call TRBD1 (5 bases). CDR1 and CDR2 from the germline V gene are DFQATT and SNEGSKA (reference sequence). With 5 bases removed from V and 2 bases from J, the gap between germline ends came to 9 bases. This CDR3 is built from 12 residues.

This clonotype is classed as medium-sized (0.01 to 0.1%). V is TRBV20-1 and J is TRBJ2-7; TRBD1 agrees at 7 bases. V trimming: 3 bases; J trimming: 3 bases; junction bases outside the gene matches: 5. The CDR3 covers 13 residues. Germline lookup yields CDR1 DFQATT and CDR2 SNEGSKA (reference sequence). CDR3 sequence: CSARTGIRYEQYF. In nucleotides, the CDR3 is TGCAGTGCTAGGACAGGGATCCGCTACGAGCAGTACTTC.